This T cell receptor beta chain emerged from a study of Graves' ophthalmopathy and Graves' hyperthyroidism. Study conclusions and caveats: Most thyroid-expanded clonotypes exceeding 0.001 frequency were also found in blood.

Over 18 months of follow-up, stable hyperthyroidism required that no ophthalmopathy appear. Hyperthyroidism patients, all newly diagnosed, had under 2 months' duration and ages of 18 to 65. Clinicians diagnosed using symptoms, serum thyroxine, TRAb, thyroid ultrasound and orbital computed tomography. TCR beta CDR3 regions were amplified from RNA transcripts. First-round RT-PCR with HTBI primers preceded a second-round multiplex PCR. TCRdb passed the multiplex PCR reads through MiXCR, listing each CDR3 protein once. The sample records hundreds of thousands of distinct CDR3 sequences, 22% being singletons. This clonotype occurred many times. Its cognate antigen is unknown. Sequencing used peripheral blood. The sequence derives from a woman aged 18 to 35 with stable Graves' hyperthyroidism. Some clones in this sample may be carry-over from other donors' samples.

The chain's CDR3 is CAISDVYRGRDYGYTF. In DNA, the CDR3 is TGTGCCATCAGTGATGTTTACAGGGGGCGCGACTATGGCTACACCTTC. The chain uses TRBV10-3 and TRBJ1-2, with TRBD1 identical over 9 bases. CDR3 length equals 16 residues. Trimming cost V 3 bases and J 3 bases; bases outside gene matches: 8. The germline CDR1 and CDR2 sequences are ENHRY and SYGVKD.